A single sample is the source of the 31 T cell receptor beta chains below, sequenced in a study of identical twins. TCRdb re-called the 5' RACE reads with MiXCR, one entry per CDR3 protein. The data show about 890,000 distinct CDR3 sequences, 9% to 15% seen once. These data are also associated with another study on yellow fever vaccine responses in identical twins.

Sequenced: PBMCs. The source of these receptors is a woman under 30 in good health.

The table lists this clonotype with many counts. The chain recombines TRBV28 with TRBJ2-2; D possibly uses TRBD1 or TRBD2 (6 bases each). The germline V gene has CDR1 MDHEN and CDR2 SYDVKM. The CDR3 contains 17 residues. Trimming pared 3 bases from V and 3 bases from J, leaving 17 bases between. CDR3 sequence (DNA): TGTGCCAGCAGTTTGGGTCCGGGGGCGGTCCACACCGGGGAGCTGTTTTTT. This gives the protein CASSLGPGAVHTGELFF.

CDR3 coding DNA: TGTGCCAGCAGTTTAGCGGGGGGGGCCCAAGAGACCCAGTACTTC. Protein product: CASSLAGGAQETQYF. This chain links TRBV12-3 or TRBV12-4 with TRBJ2-5; the D gene is possibly TRBD2 (7 bases). CDR3 size: 15 residues. V was pared by 0 bases and J by 1 base, with 9 bases between.

This clonotype was counted only a few times. The chain uses TRBV3-1 and TRBJ2-3; no clear D. The germline V and J ends were trimmed by 0 bases and 2 bases, with 12 bases remaining between them. The CDR3 contains 16 residues. Germline loops: CDR1 LGHDT, CDR2 YNNKEL (reference sequence). The CDR3 loop is CASSQDEGADTDTQYF. As DNA, the CDR3 is TGTGCCAGCAGCCAAGATGAAGGAGCTGACACAGATACGCAGTATTTT.

This clonotype came up many times. This rearrangement joins TRBV5-1 to TRBJ2-3; TRBD2 might be the D (6 bases). The germline V gene has CDR1 SGHRS and CDR2 YFSETQ. The V end lost 3 bases, the J end lost 1 base, and 9 bases lay between the germline ends. CDR3 length: 14 residues. The CDR3 reads CASSSGLGTDTQYF. As DNA, the CDR3 is TGCGCCAGCAGCTCGGGACTGGGCACAGATACGCAGTATTTT.

This clonotype turned up a few times. The DNA of the CDR3 is TGCAGTGCTAGAGAAGCCCTAACCGGGACTAGCGGGGCCTACAATGAGCAGTTCTTC. It codes for CSAREALTGTSGAYNEQFF. This chain connects TRBV20-1 to TRBJ2-1, with 13 nucleotides matching TRBD2. V shed 0 bases, J shed 2 bases, and the junction held 10 bases outside the gene matches. Germline V gene lookup returns CDR1 DFQATT and CDR2 SNEGSKA (reference sequence). The length of the CDR3 is 19 residues.

In this sample, this clonotype turned up a few times. The V and J genes are TRBV15 and TRBJ1-3; D gene unclear. Germline V gene data show CDR1 as LNHNV and CDR2 as YYDKDF (reference sequence). The CDR3 spans 18 residues. V was clipped by 1 base and J by 0 bases, with 16 bases between them. Here the CDR3 reads CATSRVGSAGGSGNTIYF. The CDR3 coding sequence is TGTGCCACCAGCAGAGTGGGGTCTGCGGGAGGCTCTGGAAACACCATATATTTT.

The chain recombines TRBV4-1 with TRBJ2-7; no clear D gene. Per the germline V gene, CDR1 is MGHRA and CDR2 is YSYEKL. The CDR3 length is 16 residues. V was clipped by 0 bases and J by 7 bases, with 19 bases between them. The CDR3 sequence: CASSQEVPPGAREQYV. The CDR3 nucleotides are TGCGCCAGCAGCCAAGAGGTCCCCCCCGGAGCGAGGGAGCAGTACGTC.

This clonotype was found many times. The chain recombines TRBV10-3 with TRBJ2-5, with a tentative D call TRBD2 (6 bases). Trimming removed 3 bases at V and 1 base at J, with 9 bases between. The CDR3 length is 14 residues. Per the germline V gene, CDR1 is ENHRY and CDR2 is SYGVKD. This CDR3 is CAISDTSSQETQYF. CDR3 bases: TGTGCCATCAGTGACACTAGCAGCCAAGAGACCCAGTACTTC.

This clonotype was found a few times. The J gene is TRBJ1-4, the V gene TRBV12-3 or TRBV12-4; the D gene could be TRBD1 or TRBD2 (6 bases each). The J call may be faulty, since TRBJ2-2 better matches the DNA end. This CDR3 is 14 amino acids long. The CDR3 loop reads CASKGEAGFSELFF. In DNA form, the CDR3 reads TGTGCCAGCAAGGGGGAGGCAGGGTTTTCGGAGCTGTTTTTT.

The CDR3 bases are TGTGCCAGCAGTTACCAGAGAACCGGGACTCCAAACGATGGCTACACCTTC. Amino acid sequence: CASSYQRTGTPNDGYTF. The J gene is TRBJ1-2, the V gene TRBV6-5; the D gene is possibly TRBD1 (5 bases). Trimming left V 2 bases short and J 6 bases short, with 22 bases between. The CDR3 has 17 residues. The V gene's germline CDR1 is MNHEY and CDR2 SVGAGI.

This clonotype was detected a few times. V and J are TRBV28 and TRBJ2-1; tentative D call: TRBD2 (6 bases). Trimming removed 7 bases from V and 4 bases from J, with 8 bases in between. The CDR3 is 12 amino acids. CDR1 and CDR2 from the germline V gene are MDHEN and SYDVKM. The CDR3 here is CASIGGYNEQFF. The DNA for the CDR3 is TGTGCCAGCATCGGGGGTTACAATGAGCAGTTCTTC.

The chain combines TRBV2 with TRBJ2-7; D call uncertain. The germline V and J ends were trimmed by 6 bases and 0 bases, with 9 bases remaining between them. Germline-derived CDR1 and CDR2 are SNHLY and FYNNEI. The CDR3 contains 13 residues. CDR3 nucleotides: TGTGCCAGCAGAGGTATATTCTCCTACGAGCAGTACTTC. This gives the protein CASRGIFSYEQYF.

In this sample, this clonotype turned up many times. The chain recombines TRBV6-5 with TRBJ1-3; 8 bases fit TRBD1. CDR1 is MNHEY and CDR2 is SVGAGI in the germline V gene. V was pared by 2 bases and J by 2 bases, with 2 bases of the junction left unmatched. CDR3 length: 15 residues. CDR3 amino acids: CASSYGQGTGNTIYF. CDR3 nucleotides: TGTGCCAGCAGTTACGGACAGGGCACTGGAAACACCATATATTTT.

The chain uses TRBV6-1 and TRBJ2-1; D unresolved. This CDR3 comprises 14 residues. Germline V gives CDR1 MNHNS, CDR2 SASEGT. Trimming shortened V by 5 bases and J by 5 bases, and 13 bases separated the two germline ends. This chain's CDR3 is CASSRKPPHNEQFF. Here the CDR3 DNA reads TGTGCCAGCAGTCGAAAACCCCCCCACAATGAGCAGTTCTTC.

The CDR3 protein is CASSLRASGEETQYF. As DNA, the CDR3 is TGCGCCAGCAGCTTGCGGGCTAGCGGGGAAGAGACCCAGTACTTC. V usage is TRBV5-1 and J usage is TRBJ2-5, with 9 bases aligning to TRBD2. Germline CDR1 and CDR2: SGHRS and YFSETQ. The CDR3 loop spans 15 amino acids. V was pared by 1 base and J by 3 bases, with 4 bases of the junction left unmatched.

This clonotype showed up many times. The rearrangement uses TRBV15 and TRBJ2-3; maybe TRBD1 (5 bases). The CDR3 length is 16 residues. Germline-derived CDR1 and CDR2 are LNHNV and YYDKDF (reference sequence). Trimming pared 0 bases from V and 0 bases from J, leaving 10 bases between. The CDR3 DNA is TGTGCCACCAGCAGAGAGACGACAGTTAGCACAGATACGCAGTATTTT. Amino acids: CATSRETTVSTDTQYF.

The rearrangement joins TRBV7-2 to TRBJ2-1; D remains unclear. Germline V gene data show CDR1 as SGHTA and CDR2 as FQGNSA. The CDR3 is 14 amino acids. V lost 8 bases, J lost 3 bases, and 14 bases lay in between. CDR3 in DNA: TGTGCCAGCCTAGACTTAGCTGGCTACAATGAGCAGTTCTTC. This codes for CASLDLAGYNEQFF.

The chain employs TRBV6-5 and TRBJ1-2, with 7 nucleotides matching TRBD1. Looked up from germline, CDR1 is MNHEY and CDR2 is SVGAGI. Trimming removed 5 bases from V and 8 bases from J; junction bases left unmatched: 14. This CDR3 region has 15 residues. CDR3 nucleotides: TGTGCCAGCAGTATCGACAAACCAACAGGGGACGGCTACACCTTC. Amino acids: CASSIDKPTGDGYTF.

The rearrangement links TRBV5-6 to TRBJ2-5, with 7 bases lining up with TRBD2. From germline, CDR1 is SGHDT and CDR2 YYEEEE. J lost 4 bases, V lost 4 bases, and 13 bases had no gene match. The CDR3 has 16 amino acids. CDR3 sequence reads: CASSLGLLAVRETQYF. The CDR3 DNA is TGTGCCAGCAGCCTGGGGTTGCTAGCGGTCAGAGAGACCCAGTACTTC.

This clonotype was seen only a few times. This sequence joins TRBV12-3 or TRBV12-4 and TRBJ2-3, with D tentatively TRBD2 (5 bases). This CDR3 is 18 amino acids long. V lost 6 bases and J lost 2, with 24 bases in between. The CDR3 is CASSRPTKFGRDTDTQYF. The DNA for the CDR3 is TGTGCCAGCAGCCGACCCACGAAATTCGGACGGGACACAGATACGCAGTATTTT.

The chain joins TRBV12-3 or TRBV12-4 to TRBJ2-5; TRBD1 or TRBD2 may be the D gene (6 bases each). CDR3 length: 14 amino acids. Trimming removed 3 bases at V and 5 bases at J, with 13 bases between. The DNA for the CDR3 is TGTGCCAGCAGTTTTTTCGGGGGCGAGGAGACCCAGTACTTC. This translates into CASSFFGGEETQYF.

CDR3 bases: TGTGCCAGCAGTTCCCCATTAGGGTCCAAGAAGGCCTCTGGGGCCAACGTCCTGACTTTC. This sequence encodes CASSSPLGSKKASGANVLTF. J is TRBJ2-6 and V is TRBV12-3 or TRBV12-4; D remains unclear. The CDR3 contains 20 residues. V was pared by 4 bases and J by 0 bases, with 22 bases between.

The V gene is TRBV6-1, the J gene TRBJ2-1; the match to TRBD2 covers 8 bases. The CDR3 spans 15 residues. Losses at the gene ends were 7 bases for V and 5 bases for J; bases not matched to a gene: 10. CDR1 is MNHNS and CDR2 is SASEGT in the germline V gene. Written as DNA, the CDR3 is TGTGCCAGCATGGGAGCGGGAGTTTGGGACAATGAGCAGTTCTTC. Translation gives CASMGAGVWDNEQFF.

The J gene is TRBJ2-1, the V gene TRBV7-8; 8 bases line up with TRBD2. V shed 5 bases, J shed 13 bases, and the junction held 10 bases outside the gene matches. CDR3 length: 13 residues. Germline-derived CDR1 and CDR2 are SGHVS and FQNEAQ. CDR3 in amino acids: CASSQPGLVGQFF. In DNA, the CDR3 is TGTGCCAGCAGCCAGCCGGGACTAGTTGGCCAGTTCTTC. Drawing the rest from reference TRBV7-8 and TRBJ2-1, the complete variable domain is GAGVSQSPRYKVAKRGQDVALRCDPISGHVSLFWYQQALGQGPEFLTYFQNEAQLDKSGLPSDRFFAERPEGSVSTLKIQRTQQEDSAVYLCASSQPGLVGQFFGPGTRLTVL.

In this sample, this clonotype turned up many times. V and J are TRBV28 and TRBJ1-2; D is undetermined. V dropped 3 bases and J dropped 9 bases, with 14 bases sitting between them. CDR1 is MDHEN and CDR2 is SYDVKM in the germline V gene. This CDR3 has 13 residues. DNA for the CDR3: TGTGCCAGCAGTTTGAATTCCAAAAGAAGCTACACCTTC. It specifies CASSLNSKRSYTF.

This clonotype has at least ten counts. The rearrangement uses TRBV29-1 and TRBJ2-3; D unclear. Trimming removed 4 bases at V and 6 bases at J, with 11 bases between. Germline V lookup: CDR1 SQVTM, CDR2 ANQGSEA. This CDR3 contains 12 residues. The CDR3 DNA reads as TGCAGCGTTGTGGTCCTCTCCGATACGCAGTATTTT. Translated: CSVVVLSDTQYF.

This clonotype was seen repeatedly, ten times or more. The genes are TRBV28 and TRBJ1-5, with D uncertain. Germline CDR1 MDHEN, CDR2 SYDVKM. The CDR3 runs 17 residues. With 7 bases removed from V and 2 bases from J, the gap between germline ends came to 21 bases. CDR3 bases: TGTGCCAGCACTCAACGGGGAGGGAACCCAGGCAATCAGCCCCAGCATTTT. This sequence encodes CASTQRGGNPGNQPQHF.

The rearrangement uses TRBV27 and TRBJ2-2; no firm D call. V was shortened by 6 bases and J by 10 bases, with 9 bases between the two germline ends. Per germline, CDR1 MNHEY and CDR2 SMNVEV (reference sequence). There are 11 residues in the CDR3. The CDR3 here is CASSQGPELFF. The CDR3 DNA reads TGTGCCAGCAGCCAAGGTCCGGAGCTGTTTTTT.

V and J are TRBV12-3 or TRBV12-4 and TRBJ2-7, with D unclear. The CDR3 covers 16 residues. V dropped 6 bases and J dropped 0 bases, with 18 bases sitting between them. The CDR3 region is CASSSGVGASSYEQYF. The CDR3 coding sequence is TGTGCCAGCAGCTCTGGTGTCGGTGCTAGCTCCTACGAGCAGTACTTC.

V is TRBV6-2 or TRBV6-3 and J is TRBJ2-4; either TRBD1 or TRBD2 may fit D (5 bases each). Trimming left V 3 bases short and J 6 bases short, with 18 bases between. The CDR3 totals 16 residues. CDR1 and CDR2 from the germline V gene are MNHEY and SVGEGT. CDR3 residues: CASSYTRGQVGNIQYF. As DNA, the CDR3 is TGTGCCAGCAGTTATACACGGGGCCAAGTGGGAAACATTCAGTACTTC.

This chain uses TRBV6-5 with TRBJ2-1, with TRBD1 identical over 7 bases. Looked up from germline, CDR1 is MNHEY and CDR2 is SVGAGI. The CDR3 extends over 15 amino acids. J gave up 5 bases and V 1 base, and 5 bases lay outside the gene matches. The CDR3 spells CASSYYTGDDNEQFF. In DNA form, the CDR3 reads TGTGCCAGCAGTTACTATACAGGGGATGACAATGAGCAGTTCTTC.